This paragraph reports one T cell receptor (beta chain). What it binds is not known. With 3 bases removed from V and 11 bases from J, the gap between germline ends came to 17 bases. The CDR3 is 14 residues long. CDR1 and CDR2 (germline): KGHSH, LQKENI. Sequenced by immunoSEQ multiplex PCR; TCRdb stores in-frame clones only, minus some. Of around 150,000 clones listed, almost 85% were seen once; the top ten hold roughly 8.7%. This entry comes from a study of T cell responses to AZD1222 COVID-19 vaccine. General study findings and limits: Only a handful of people who got AZD1222 tested seropositive at baseline.

This rearrangement joins TRBV18 to TRBJ1-5, with D perhaps matching TRBD1 (6 bases). Sequencing was performed on peripheral blood, taken 28 days after the second dose of the MenACWY control vaccine. The clonotype originates from an adult who received the MenACWY meningococcal vaccine as a control. The CDR3 is CASSPTDSGQSQHF. The DNA for the CDR3 is TGTGCCAGCTCACCCACGGACAGCGGGCAGTCCCAGCATTTT.